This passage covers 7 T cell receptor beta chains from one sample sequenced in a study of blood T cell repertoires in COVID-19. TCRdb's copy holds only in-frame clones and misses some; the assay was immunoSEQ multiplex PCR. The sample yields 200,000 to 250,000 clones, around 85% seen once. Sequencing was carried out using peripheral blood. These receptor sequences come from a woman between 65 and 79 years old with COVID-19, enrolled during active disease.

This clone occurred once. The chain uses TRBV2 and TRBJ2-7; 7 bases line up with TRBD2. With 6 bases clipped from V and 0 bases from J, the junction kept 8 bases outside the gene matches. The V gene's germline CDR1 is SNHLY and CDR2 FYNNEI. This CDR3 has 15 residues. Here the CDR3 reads CASRGRLAYSYEQYF. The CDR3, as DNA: TGTGCCAGCAGGGGTAGACTAGCCTACTCCTACGAGCAGTACTTC.

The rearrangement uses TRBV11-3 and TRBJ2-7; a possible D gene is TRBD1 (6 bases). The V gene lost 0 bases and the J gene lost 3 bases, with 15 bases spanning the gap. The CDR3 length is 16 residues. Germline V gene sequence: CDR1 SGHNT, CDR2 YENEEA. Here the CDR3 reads CASSLDGRGDGYEQYF. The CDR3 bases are TGTGCCAGCAGCTTAGATGGCAGGGGTGATGGCTACGAGCAGTACTTC. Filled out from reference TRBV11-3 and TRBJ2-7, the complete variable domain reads EAGVVQSPRYKIIEKKQPVAFWCNPISGHNTLYWYLQNLGQGPELLIRYENEEAVDDSQLPKDRFSAERLKGVDSTLKIQPAELGDSAVYLCASSLDGRGDGYEQYFGPGTRLTVT.

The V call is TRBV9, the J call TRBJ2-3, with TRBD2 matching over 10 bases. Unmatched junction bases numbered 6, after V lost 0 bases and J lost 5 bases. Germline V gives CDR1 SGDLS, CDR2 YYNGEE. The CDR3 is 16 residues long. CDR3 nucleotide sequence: TGTGCCAGCAGCGTAGGCCTAGCGGGAGTGGTAGATACGCAGTATTTT. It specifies CASSVGLAGVVDTQYF.

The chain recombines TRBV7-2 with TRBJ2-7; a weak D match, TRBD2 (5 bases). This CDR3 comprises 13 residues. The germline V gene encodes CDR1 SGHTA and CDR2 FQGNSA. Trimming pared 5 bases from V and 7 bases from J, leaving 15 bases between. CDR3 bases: TGTGCCAGCAGCCCACAGACCCCGGGGGAGCAGTACTTC. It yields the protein CASSPQTPGEQYF.

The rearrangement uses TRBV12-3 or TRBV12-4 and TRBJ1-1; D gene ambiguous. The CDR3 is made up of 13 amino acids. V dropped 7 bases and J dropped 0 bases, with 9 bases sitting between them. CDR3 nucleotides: TGTGCCAGCATATCCCCAGTGAACACTGAAGCTTTCTTT. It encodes CASISPVNTEAFF.

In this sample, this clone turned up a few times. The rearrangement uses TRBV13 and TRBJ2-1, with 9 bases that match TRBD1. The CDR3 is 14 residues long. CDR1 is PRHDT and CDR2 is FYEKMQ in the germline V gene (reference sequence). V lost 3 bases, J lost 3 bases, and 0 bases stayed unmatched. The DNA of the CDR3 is TGTGCCAGCAGCTTGGGACAGGGCTACAATGAGCAGTTCTTC. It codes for CASSLGQGYNEQFF.

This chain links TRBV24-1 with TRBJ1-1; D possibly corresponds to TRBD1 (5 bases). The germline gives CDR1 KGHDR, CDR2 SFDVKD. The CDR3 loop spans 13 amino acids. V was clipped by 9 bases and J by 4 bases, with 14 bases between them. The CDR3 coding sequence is TGTGCCACCTCAAGGGGAGGGAGCACTGAAGCTTTCTTT. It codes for CATSRGGSTEAFF.